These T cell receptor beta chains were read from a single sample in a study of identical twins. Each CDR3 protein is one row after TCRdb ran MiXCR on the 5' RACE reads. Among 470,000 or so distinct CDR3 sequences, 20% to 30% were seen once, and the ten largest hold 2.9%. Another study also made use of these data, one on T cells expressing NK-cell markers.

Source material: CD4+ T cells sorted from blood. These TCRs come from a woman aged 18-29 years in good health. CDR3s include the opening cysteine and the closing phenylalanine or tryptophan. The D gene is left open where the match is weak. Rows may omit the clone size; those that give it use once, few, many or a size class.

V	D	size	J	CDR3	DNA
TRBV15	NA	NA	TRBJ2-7	CATSRDPGSPEQYF	TGTGCCACCAGCAGAGATCCGGGTTCTCCCGAGCAGTACTTC
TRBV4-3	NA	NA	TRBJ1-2	CASSQKLDGAYGYTF	TGCGCCAGCAGCCAAAAACTTGACGGGGCCTATGGCTACACCTTC
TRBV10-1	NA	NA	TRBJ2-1	CASSELTYNEQFF	TGCGCCAGCAGTGAGTTGACCTACAATGAGCAGTTCTTC
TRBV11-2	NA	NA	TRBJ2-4	CASSSWKAKNIQYF	TGTGCCAGCAGCTCCTGGAAGGCCAAAAACATTCAGTACTTC
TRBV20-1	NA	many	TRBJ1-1	CSARVRARWNTEAFF	TGCAGTGCTAGAGTTCGGGCCAGGTGGAACACTGAAGCTTTCTTT
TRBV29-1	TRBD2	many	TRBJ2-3	CSASGVADTQYF	TGCAGCGCAAGCGGGGTGGCGGATACGCAGTATTTT
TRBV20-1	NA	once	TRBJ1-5	CSARLRGHQPQHF	TGCAGTGCTAGATTGCGGGGGCATCAGCCCCAGCATTTT
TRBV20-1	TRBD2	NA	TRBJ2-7	CSARREGSEQYF	TGCAGTGCTAGGCGGGAGGGCTCCGAGCAGTACTTC
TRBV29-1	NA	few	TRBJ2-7	CSVRDPWGSYEQYF	TGCAGCGTTCGGGACCCCTGGGGCTCCTACGAGCAGTACTTC
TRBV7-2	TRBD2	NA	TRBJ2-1	CASSFTSGLYNEQFF	TGTGCCAGCAGCTTCACTAGCGGCCTCTACAATGAGCAGTTCTTC
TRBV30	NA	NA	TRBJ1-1	CAWSKSLNTEAFF	TGTGCCTGGAGTAAGAGCCTGAACACTGAAGCTTTCTTT
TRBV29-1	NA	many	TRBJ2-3	CSVSGEGGDTQYF	TGCAGCGTGTCCGGTGAGGGGGGCGATACGCAGTATTTT
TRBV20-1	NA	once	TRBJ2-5	CSAGSGSKETQYF	TGCAGTGCGGGATCCGGGAGCAAAGAGACCCAGTACTTC
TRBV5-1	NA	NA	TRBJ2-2	CASKESAPVGELFF	TGCGCCAGCAAAGAGTCAGCCCCCGTCGGGGAGCTGTTTTTT
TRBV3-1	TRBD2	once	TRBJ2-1	CASSHPGGLNEQFF	TGTGCCAGCAGCCATCCGGGAGGGCTGAACGAGCAGTTCTTC
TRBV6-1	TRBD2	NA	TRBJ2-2	CASSLLTSAVLPNTGELFF	TGTGCCAGCTCACTCCTGACTAGCGCGGTCCTTCCGAACACCGGGGAGCTGTTTTTT
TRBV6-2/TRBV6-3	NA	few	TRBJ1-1	CASSTPVPPRAFF	TGTGCCAGCAGTACCCCAGTACCTCCTCGGGCTTTCTTT
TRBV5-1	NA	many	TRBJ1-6	CASSLAGFSPLHF	TGCGCCAGCAGCTTGGCAGGGTTCTCACCCCTCCACTTT
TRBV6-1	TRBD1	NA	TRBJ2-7	CASSKSGTALSDEQYF	TGTGCCAGCAGTAAATCAGGGACAGCCCTCTCGGACGAGCAGTACTTC
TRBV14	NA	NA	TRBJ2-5	CASSQEGTVWGETQYF	TGTGCCAGCAGCCAAGAGGGTACCGTCTGGGGAGAGACCCAGTACTTC
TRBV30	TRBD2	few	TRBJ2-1	CAWSGGLASSEQFF	TGTGCCTGGAGTGGGGGACTAGCATCGAGTGAGCAGTTCTTC
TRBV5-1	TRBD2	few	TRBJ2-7	CASSLETAGGPGYF	TGCGCCAGCAGCTTGGAAACGGCGGGAGGGCCGGGGTACTTC